What follows are 17 T cell receptor beta chains derived from one specimen sequenced in a study of shared clonotypes between healthy human individuals. Assay used: immunoSEQ multiplex PCR; TCRdb lists only in-frame clones, some missing. The sample lists roughly 2.5 million clones; 85% to 95% were seen once. The sample was naive CD4+ T cells sorted from blood. This sample's subset: CD45RA+ positively selected. The receptors derive from a man in his late teens or twenties in good health.

This chain joins TRBV6-6 and TRBJ2-7; D is possibly TRBD2 (5 bases). Trimming pared 2 bases from V and 5 bases from J, leaving 10 bases between. This CDR3 comprises 13 residues. Germline CDR1 and CDR2: MNHNY and SVGAGI (reference sequence). In DNA, the CDR3 is TGTGCCAGCAGTTACCGAGGGAGCAACGAGCAGTACTTC. It encodes CASSYRGSNEQYF.

The chain uses TRBV15 and TRBJ1-5; TRBD1 matches 7 bases. The CDR3 runs to 16 residues. Germline-derived CDR1 and CDR2 are LNHNV and YYDKDF (reference sequence). J was trimmed by 1 base and V by 5 bases; bases with no gene match: 8. The CDR3 bases are TGTGCCACCAGCGGGGACAGACCTACGAGCAATCAGCCCCAGCATTTT. This codes for CATSGDRPTSNQPQHF.

About this clone itself: Other nucleotide sequences from this sample produce the same CDR3. The chain employs TRBV28 and TRBJ2-7; D remains unclear. The length of the CDR3 is 14 residues. Germline values: CDR1 MDHEN, CDR2 SYDVKM. V was clipped by 2 bases and J by 0 bases, with 8 bases between them. The CDR3 DNA follows: TGTGCCAGCAGTTTAACTGGGGTCTCCTACGAGCAGTACTTC. Protein: CASSLTGVSYEQYF.

Points on this clone: Other DNA sequences in this sample translate to the same CDR3. This rearrangement joins TRBV20-1 to TRBJ2-5, with D hard to call. V lost 2 bases and J 4 bases, leaving 5 bases between the germline ends. The CDR3 sequence is 11 residues long. The germline V gene encodes CDR1 DFQATT and CDR2 SNEGSKA (reference sequence). The CDR3, as DNA: TGCAGTGCTAGACCCATAGAGACCCAGTACTTC. Residues: CSARPIETQYF.

The rearrangement joins TRBV18 to TRBJ2-7, with 8 positions matching TRBD1. This CDR3 contains 16 residues. Per germline, CDR1 KGHSH and CDR2 LQKENI. Germline trimming cut 4 bases from V and 5 bases from J; bases unmatched to any gene: 13. The CDR3 DNA follows: TGTGCCAGCTCACGTTCGGGACAGGCAAAGACAGACGAGCAGTACTTC. Amino acid sequence: CASSRSGQAKTDEQYF.

J is TRBJ2-7 and V is TRBV5-1; no clear D gene. Looked up from germline, CDR1 is SGHRS and CDR2 is YFSETQ. The CDR3 contains 12 residues. Trimming took 0 bases from V and 6 from J, leaving 7 bases between them. The CDR3 region has the DNA TGCGCCAGCAGCTTGGCCGATGGCGAGCAGTACTTC. Amino acids: CASSLADGEQYF. Full variable domain (outside the CDR3, taken from reference TRBV5-1 and TRBJ2-7): KAGVTQTPRYLIKTRGQQVTLSCSPISGHRSVSWYQQTPGQGLQFLFEYFSETQRNKGNFPGRFSGRQFSNSRSEMNVSTLELGDSALYLCASSLADGEQYFGPGTRLTVT.

The chain has TRBV6-1 and TRBJ1-2; 11 positions match TRBD1. Germline CDR1 reads MNHNS; CDR2 reads SASEGT. V shed 3 bases and J 8 bases; nucleotides not matched to a gene: 8. The CDR3 sequence is 15 residues long. The CDR3 DNA sequence: TGTGCCAGCAGTGACCTCCGGACAGGGGGCTTAGGCTACACCTTC. This codes for CASSDLRTGGLGYTF.

The CDR3 bases are TGTGCCAGTGCTGACGGACAGGGGAGCTATGGCTACACCTTC. Protein sequence: CASADGQGSYGYTF. The rearrangement joins TRBV19 to TRBJ1-2; 9 nucleotides line up with TRBD1. Germline loops: CDR1 LNHDA, CDR2 SQIVND (reference sequence). This CDR3 has 14 residues. The trim removed 8 bases at V and 4 bases at J, leaving 8 bases unmatched.

CDR3 coding DNA: TGTGCCAGCAGCTTGGAAAGCGGGTTACCCTACGAGCAGTACTTC. Its translation: CASSLESGLPYEQYF. This chain connects TRBV5-4 to TRBJ2-7, with D possibly TRBD2 on 6 matching bases. CDR1 is SGHNT and CDR2 is YYREEE in the germline V gene (reference sequence). V was pared by 0 bases and J by 2 bases, with 12 bases between. CDR3 length: 15 residues.

CDR3 nucleotide sequence: TGCGCCAGCAGCCAAGAAGCGGGAGCCTACAATGAGCAGTTCTTC. As protein: CASSQEAGAYNEQFF. The gene calls are TRBV4-3 and TRBJ2-1; 8 nucleotides line up with TRBD2. V was clipped by 0 bases and J by 2 bases; unmatched bases: 0. Looked up from germline, CDR1 is LGHNA and CDR2 is YSLEER. The CDR3 length is 15 residues.

Turning to this clone: The sample contains more than one DNA sequence encoding this CDR3. This rearrangement joins TRBV9 to TRBJ1-3; 7 bases agree with TRBD1. This CDR3 has 15 amino acids. V dropped 0 bases and J dropped 3; count of bases not matched to a gene: 3. Germline CDR1 and CDR2: SGDLS and YYNGEE. The CDR3, as DNA: TGTGCCAGCAGCGTAGAGGGGGCCGGTGGAAACACCATATATTTT. It is translated as CASSVEGAGGNTIYF.

The J gene is TRBJ2-5, the V gene TRBV6-1; 10 bases match TRBD2. Per the germline V gene, CDR1 is MNHNS and CDR2 is SASEGT. The ends lost 4 bases at V and 5 bases at J; junction bases unmatched: 7. This CDR3 is built from 15 residues. The CDR3 here is CASSASGGVWETQYF. CDR3 sequence (DNA): TGTGCCAGCAGTGCCAGCGGGGGGGTGTGGGAGACCCAGTACTTC.

The genes are TRBV6-6 and TRBJ2-5; D is possibly TRBD1 (6 bases). The CDR3 has 13 amino acids. Germline CDR1 reads MNHNY; CDR2 reads SVGAGI (reference sequence). Trimming removed 6 bases at V and 0 bases at J, with 8 bases between. CDR3 protein: CASSRDNQETQYF. The CDR3 coding sequence is TGTGCCAGCAGCCGGGACAACCAAGAGACCCAGTACTTC.

V is TRBV5-1 and J is TRBJ2-5; TRBD2 aligns across 9 bases. The CDR3 extends over 16 amino acids. CDR1 and CDR2 from the germline V gene are SGHRS and YFSETQ. Trimming cost V 1 base and J 3 bases; bases outside gene matches: 7. CDR3 bases: TGCGCCAGCAGCTTGAGGCCAGCGGGAGGAGAAGAGACCCAGTACTTC. Translation gives CASSLRPAGGEETQYF.

The V call is TRBV5-8, the J call TRBJ2-7; a weak D match, TRBD1 (7 bases). The CDR3 sequence is 19 residues long. V was shortened by 2 bases and J by 3 bases, with 27 bases between the two germline ends. The germline V gene encodes CDR1 SGHTS and CDR2 YDEGEE. The CDR3 nucleotides are TGTGCCAGCAGCTTACTTTGGCCAGGGAGGCAGGGGGTGGACTACGAGCAGTACTTC. This sequence encodes CASSLLWPGRQGVDYEQYF.

V and J are TRBV19 and TRBJ1-2, with D maybe TRBD1 (5 bases). CDR1 is LNHDA, CDR2 SQIVND, per germline (reference sequence). The V and J ends lost 4 bases and 4 bases respectively, with 10 bases between them. CDR3 length equals 13 residues. CDR3 bases: TGTGCCAGTAGTAATGACAGAGTCTATGGCTACACCTTC. This encodes CASSNDRVYGYTF.

CDR3 loop: CATLGRRSYEQYF. The CDR3 DNA follows: TGTGCCACCTTAGGACGGAGATCCTACGAGCAGTACTTC. The chain couples TRBV6-6 to TRBJ2-7; no clear D. CDR3 size: 13 residues. V dropped 10 bases and J dropped 1 base, with 14 bases sitting between them. Germline loops: CDR1 MNHNY, CDR2 SVGAGI (reference sequence).